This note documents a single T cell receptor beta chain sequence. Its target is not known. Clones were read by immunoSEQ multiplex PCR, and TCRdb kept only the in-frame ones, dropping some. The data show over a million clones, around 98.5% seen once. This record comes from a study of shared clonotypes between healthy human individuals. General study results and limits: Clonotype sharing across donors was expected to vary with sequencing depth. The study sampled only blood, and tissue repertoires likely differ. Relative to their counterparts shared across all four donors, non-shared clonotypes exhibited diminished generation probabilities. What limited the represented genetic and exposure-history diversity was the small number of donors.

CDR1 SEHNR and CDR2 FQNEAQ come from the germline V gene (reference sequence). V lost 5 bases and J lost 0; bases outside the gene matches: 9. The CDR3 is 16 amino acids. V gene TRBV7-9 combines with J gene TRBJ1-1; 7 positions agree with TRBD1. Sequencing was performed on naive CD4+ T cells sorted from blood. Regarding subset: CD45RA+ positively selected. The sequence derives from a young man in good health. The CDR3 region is CASSLRDRALNTEAFF. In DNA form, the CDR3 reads TGTGCCAGCAGCCTCCGGGACAGAGCTTTGAACACTGAAGCTTTCTTT.